This T cell receptor beta chain originates from a study of Ad26.COV2.S vaccination and SARS-CoV-2 variants. Across the study: Intramuscularly, Ad26.COV2.S was given either once or twice, 56 days apart.

Treatment reported: roughly 18 received Ad26.COV2.S at low or high dose, single or two shots; 5 received placebo; per-sample allocation not given. Collection of samples fell on day 63 after the first vaccine or placebo injection. Vaccination employed an Ad26 vector expressing the Wuhan-strain SARS-CoV-2 spike. As for this clone: Its antigen is undetermined.

Study-wide results and limits: Vaccinees and placebo recipients showed similar non-spike TCR breadth. Once vaccination had occurred, spike-specific CD8+ and CD4+ T cell responses reportedly showed substantial breadth.

Trimming pared 5 bases from V and 0 bases from J, leaving 13 bases between. Germline V lookup: CDR1 SGHTA, CDR2 FQGNSA. CDR3 length equals 15 residues. The table came from immunoSEQ multiplex PCR; TCRdb's copy has only in-frame clones and leaves some out. The sample has fewer than 900,000 clones, roughly nine tenths seen once; the top ten hold around 1.4%. Sequencing was performed on peripheral blood, taken in a trial of Ad26.COV2.S vaccine versus placebo. This receptor was identified in a person aged 18 to 59 who received the Ad26.COV2.S COVID-19 vaccine or a placebo. The chain carries TRBV7-2 and TRBJ1-2; maybe TRBD1 (5 bases). Here the CDR3 reads CASSRDRAANYGYTF. CDR3 nucleotide sequence: TGTGCCAGCAGCAGAGACAGAGCTGCTAACTATGGCTACACCTTC.